This T cell receptor (beta chain) derives from a study of chemoradiotherapy in HPV16-positive cancers. V was cut by 5 bases and J by 0 bases, with 14 bases left in between. The germline CDR1 and CDR2 sequences are PRHDT and FYEKMQ (reference sequence). The CDR3 runs to 15 residues. Assay used: immunoSEQ multiplex PCR; TCRdb lists only in-frame clones, some missing. The profile shows roughly 8,300 clones, roughly 72% of them singletons. The TCR originated in a human donor with HPV-associated anogenital cancer. J is TRBJ2-7 and V is TRBV13, with D possibly being TRBD1 or TRBD2 (5 bases each). Specimen collection occurred from a patient who underwent chemoradiotherapy. The CDR3 nucleotides are TGTGCCAGCAGCCGCACCGGGGCGAGCTCCTACGAGCAGTACTTC. Translating it yields CASSRTGASSYEQYF.